The clone carrying this TCR beta chain was detected ten times or more. Using unique molecular identifiers, the investigators prepared the TCRbeta library. One entry per CDR3 protein results from TCRdb running MiXCR on the PCR reads. The table shows about 540,000 distinct CDR3 sequences, with around 20% occurring only once. This sample stems from a study of T-cell reconstitution after alpha-beta-depleted transplantation in children. Germline V gene data show CDR1 as SGHTA and CDR2 as FQGNSA. The CDR3 loop spans 18 amino acids. V lost 1 base and J lost 0, with 16 bases in between. The source is a human donor who donated a stem cell graft to a child with acute lymphoblastic leukemia. Sequenced material: PBMCs from the stem cell graft donor, taken from the stem cell graft. The rearrangement links TRBV7-2 to TRBJ2-4, with D tentatively TRBD2 (5 bases). The CDR3: CASSLGPRVTIAKNIQYF. The CDR3 region has the DNA TGTGCCAGCAGCTTAGGCCCGAGGGTAACGATAGCCAAAAACATTCAGTACTTC.